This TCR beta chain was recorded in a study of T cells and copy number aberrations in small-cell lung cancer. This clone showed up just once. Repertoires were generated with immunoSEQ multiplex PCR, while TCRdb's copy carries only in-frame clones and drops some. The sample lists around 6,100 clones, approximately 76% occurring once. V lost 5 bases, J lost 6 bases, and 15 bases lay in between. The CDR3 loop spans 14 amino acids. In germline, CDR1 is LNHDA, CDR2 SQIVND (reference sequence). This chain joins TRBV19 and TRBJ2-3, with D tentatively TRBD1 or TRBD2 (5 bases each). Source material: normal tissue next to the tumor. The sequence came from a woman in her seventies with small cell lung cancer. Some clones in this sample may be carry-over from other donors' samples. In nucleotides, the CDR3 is TGTGCCAGTAGTCCGAGCCCCGGGGCGGATACGCAGTATTTT. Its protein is CASSPSPGADTQYF.